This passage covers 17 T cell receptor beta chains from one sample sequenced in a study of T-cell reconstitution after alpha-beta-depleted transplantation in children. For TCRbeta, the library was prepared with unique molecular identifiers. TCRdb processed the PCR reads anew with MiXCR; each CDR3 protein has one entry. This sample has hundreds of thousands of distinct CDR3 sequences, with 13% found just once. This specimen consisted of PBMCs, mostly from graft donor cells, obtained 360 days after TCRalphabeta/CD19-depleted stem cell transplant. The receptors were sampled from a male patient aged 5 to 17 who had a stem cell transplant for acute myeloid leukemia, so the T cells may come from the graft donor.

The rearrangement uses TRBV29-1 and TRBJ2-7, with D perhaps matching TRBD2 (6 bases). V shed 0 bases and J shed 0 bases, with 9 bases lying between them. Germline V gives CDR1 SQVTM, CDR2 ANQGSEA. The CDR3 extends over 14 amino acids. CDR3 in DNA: TGCAGCGTTGAAGATCGGGGGTTCTCCTACGAGCAGTACTTC. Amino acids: CSVEDRGFSYEQYF.

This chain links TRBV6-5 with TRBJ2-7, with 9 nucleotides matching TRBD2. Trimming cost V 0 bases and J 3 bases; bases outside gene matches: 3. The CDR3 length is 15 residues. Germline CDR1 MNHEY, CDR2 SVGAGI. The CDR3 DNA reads TGTGCCAGCAGTTACTCGAGTAGCGGGAGCTACGAGCAGTACTTC. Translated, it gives CASSYSSSGSYEQYF.

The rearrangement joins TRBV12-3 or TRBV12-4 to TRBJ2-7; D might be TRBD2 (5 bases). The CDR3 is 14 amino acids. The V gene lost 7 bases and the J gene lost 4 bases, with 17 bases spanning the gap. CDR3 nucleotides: TGTGCCAGCACCGTACTAGGCGTATCATACGAGCAGTACTTC. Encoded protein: CASTVLGVSYEQYF.

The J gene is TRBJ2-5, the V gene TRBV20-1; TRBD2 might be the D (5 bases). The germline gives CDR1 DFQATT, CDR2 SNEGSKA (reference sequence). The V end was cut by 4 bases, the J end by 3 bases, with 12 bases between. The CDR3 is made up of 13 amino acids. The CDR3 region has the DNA TGCAGTGCTACGGACTGGGTGGAAGAGACCCAGTACTTC. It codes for CSATDWVEETQYF.

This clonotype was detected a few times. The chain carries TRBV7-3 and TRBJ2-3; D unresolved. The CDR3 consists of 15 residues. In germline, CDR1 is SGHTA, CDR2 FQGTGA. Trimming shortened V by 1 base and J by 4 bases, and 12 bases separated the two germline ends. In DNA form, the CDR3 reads TGTGCCAGCAGCTTAATCGGCTCTAGTCCAGATACGCAGTATTTT. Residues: CASSLIGSSPDTQYF.

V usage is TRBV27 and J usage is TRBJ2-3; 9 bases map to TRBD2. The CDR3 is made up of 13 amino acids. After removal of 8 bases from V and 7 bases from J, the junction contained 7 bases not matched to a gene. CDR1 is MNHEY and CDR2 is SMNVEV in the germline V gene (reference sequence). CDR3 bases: TGTGCCAGCGCCTTAGCGGGGGCTTATACGCAGTATTTT. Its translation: CASALAGAYTQYF.

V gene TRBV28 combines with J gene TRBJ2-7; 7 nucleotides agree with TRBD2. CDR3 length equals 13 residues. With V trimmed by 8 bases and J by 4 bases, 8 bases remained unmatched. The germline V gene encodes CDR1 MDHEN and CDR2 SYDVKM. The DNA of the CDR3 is TGTGCCAGCGCCGGTGGGAGGGGTTACGAGCAGTACTTC. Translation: CASAGGRGYEQYF.

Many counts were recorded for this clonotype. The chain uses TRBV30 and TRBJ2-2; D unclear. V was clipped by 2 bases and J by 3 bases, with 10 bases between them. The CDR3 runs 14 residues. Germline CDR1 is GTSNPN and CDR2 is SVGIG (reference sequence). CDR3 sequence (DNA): TGTGCCTGGAGTCCGTGGACGGACACCGGGGAGCTGTTTTTT. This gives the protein CAWSPWTDTGELFF.

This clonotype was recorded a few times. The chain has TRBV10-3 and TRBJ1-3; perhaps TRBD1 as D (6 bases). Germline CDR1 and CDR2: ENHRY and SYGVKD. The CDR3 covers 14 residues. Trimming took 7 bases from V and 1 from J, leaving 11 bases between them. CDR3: CAITQTGSGNTIYF. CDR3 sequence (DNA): TGTGCCATCACCCAGACAGGTTCTGGAAACACCATATATTTT.

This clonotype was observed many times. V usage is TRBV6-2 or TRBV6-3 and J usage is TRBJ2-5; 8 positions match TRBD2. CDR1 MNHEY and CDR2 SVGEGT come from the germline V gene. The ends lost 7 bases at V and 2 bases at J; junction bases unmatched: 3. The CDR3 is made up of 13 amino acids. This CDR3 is CASTGGGQETQYF. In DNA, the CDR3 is TGTGCCAGCACCGGGGGGGGTCAAGAGACCCAGTACTTC.

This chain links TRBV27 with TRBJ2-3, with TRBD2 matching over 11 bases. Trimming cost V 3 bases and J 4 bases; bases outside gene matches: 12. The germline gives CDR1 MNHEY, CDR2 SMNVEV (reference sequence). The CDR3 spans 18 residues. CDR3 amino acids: CASSFYPILAGVPDTQYF. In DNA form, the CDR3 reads TGTGCCAGCAGTTTCTATCCGATACTAGCGGGAGTTCCAGATACGCAGTATTTT.

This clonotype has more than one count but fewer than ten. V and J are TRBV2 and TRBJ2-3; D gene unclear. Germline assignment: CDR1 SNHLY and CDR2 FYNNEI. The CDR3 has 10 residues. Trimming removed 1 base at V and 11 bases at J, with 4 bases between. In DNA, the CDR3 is TGTGCCAGCAGTGAAGGAGAGCAGTATTTT. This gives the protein CASSEGEQYF.

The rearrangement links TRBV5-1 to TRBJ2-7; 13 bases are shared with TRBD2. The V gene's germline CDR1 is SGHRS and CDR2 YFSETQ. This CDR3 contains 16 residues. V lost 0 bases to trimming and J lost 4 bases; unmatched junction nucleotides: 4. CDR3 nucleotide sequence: TGCGCCAGCAGCTTGGGACTAGCGGGAGGACTTTACGAGCAGTACTTC. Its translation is CASSLGLAGGLYEQYF.

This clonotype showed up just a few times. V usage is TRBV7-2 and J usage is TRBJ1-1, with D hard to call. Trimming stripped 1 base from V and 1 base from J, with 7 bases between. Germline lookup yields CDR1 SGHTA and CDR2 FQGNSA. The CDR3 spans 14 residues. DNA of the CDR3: TGTGCCAGCAGCTTAGGTACCTGGAACACTGAAGCTTTCTTT. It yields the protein CASSLGTWNTEAFF. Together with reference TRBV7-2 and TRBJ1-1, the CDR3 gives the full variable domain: GAGVSQSPSNKVTEKGKDVELRCDPISGHTALYWYRQSLGQGLEFLIYFQGNSAPDKSGLPSDRFSAERTGGSVSTLTIQRTQQEDSAVYLCASSLGTWNTEAFFGQGTRLTVV.

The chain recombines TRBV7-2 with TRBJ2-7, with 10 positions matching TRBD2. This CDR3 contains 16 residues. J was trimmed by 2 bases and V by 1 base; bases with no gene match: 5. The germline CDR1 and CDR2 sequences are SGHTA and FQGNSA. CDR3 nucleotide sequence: TGTGCCAGCAGCTTAGTTTCCACTAGCGGGACCTACGAGCAGTACTTC. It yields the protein CASSLVSTSGTYEQYF.

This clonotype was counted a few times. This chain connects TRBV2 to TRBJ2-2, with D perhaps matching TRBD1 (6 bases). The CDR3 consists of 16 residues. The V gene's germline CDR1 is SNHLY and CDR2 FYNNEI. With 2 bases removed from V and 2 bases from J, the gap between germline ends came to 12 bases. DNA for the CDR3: TGTGCCAGCAGTGAATGGGCAGGGGTCAACACCGGGGAGCTGTTTTTT. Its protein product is CASSEWAGVNTGELFF.

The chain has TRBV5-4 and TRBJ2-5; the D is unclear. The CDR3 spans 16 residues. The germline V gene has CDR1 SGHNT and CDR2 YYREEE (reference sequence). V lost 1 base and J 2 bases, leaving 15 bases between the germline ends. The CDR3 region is CASSLLDLRDQETQYF. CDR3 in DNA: TGTGCCAGCAGCTTGTTGGATCTCAGAGATCAAGAGACCCAGTACTTC.